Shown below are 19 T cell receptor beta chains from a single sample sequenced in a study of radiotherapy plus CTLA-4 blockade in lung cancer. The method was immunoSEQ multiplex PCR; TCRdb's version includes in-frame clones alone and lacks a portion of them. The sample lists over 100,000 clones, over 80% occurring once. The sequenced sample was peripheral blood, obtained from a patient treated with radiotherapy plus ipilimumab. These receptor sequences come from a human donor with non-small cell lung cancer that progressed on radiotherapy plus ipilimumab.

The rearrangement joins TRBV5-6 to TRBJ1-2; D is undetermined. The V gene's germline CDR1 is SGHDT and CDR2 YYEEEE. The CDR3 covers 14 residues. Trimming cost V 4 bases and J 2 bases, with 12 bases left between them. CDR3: CASSPNPVNYGYTF. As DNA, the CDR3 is TGTGCCAGCAGCCCCAATCCAGTGAACTATGGCTACACCTTC.

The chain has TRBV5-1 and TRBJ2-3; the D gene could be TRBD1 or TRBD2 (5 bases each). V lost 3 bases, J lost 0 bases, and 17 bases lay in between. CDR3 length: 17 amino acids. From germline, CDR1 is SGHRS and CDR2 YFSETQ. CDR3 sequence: CASSSGGWGMSTDTQYF. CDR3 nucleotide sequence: TGCGCCAGCAGCTCGGGCGGATGGGGGATGAGCACAGATACGCAGTATTTT.

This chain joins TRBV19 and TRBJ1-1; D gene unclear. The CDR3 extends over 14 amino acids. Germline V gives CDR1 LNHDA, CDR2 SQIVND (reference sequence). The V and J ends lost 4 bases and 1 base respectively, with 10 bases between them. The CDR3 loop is CASSKSQPNTEAFF. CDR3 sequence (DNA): TGTGCCAGTAGTAAGTCCCAGCCGAACACTGAAGCTTTCTTT.

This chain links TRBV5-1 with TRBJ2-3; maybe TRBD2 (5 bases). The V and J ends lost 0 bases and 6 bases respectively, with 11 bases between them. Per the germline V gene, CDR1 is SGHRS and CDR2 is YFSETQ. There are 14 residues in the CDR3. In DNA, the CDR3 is TGCGCCAGCAGCTTGGCCCGAGAGCGGGATACGCAGTATTTT. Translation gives CASSLARERDTQYF.

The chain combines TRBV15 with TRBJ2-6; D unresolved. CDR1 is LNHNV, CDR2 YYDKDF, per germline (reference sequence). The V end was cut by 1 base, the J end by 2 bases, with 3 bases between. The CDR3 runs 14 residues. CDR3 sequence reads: CATSRATGANVLTF. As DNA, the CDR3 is TGTGCCACCAGCAGAGCAACTGGGGCCAACGTCCTGACTTTC.

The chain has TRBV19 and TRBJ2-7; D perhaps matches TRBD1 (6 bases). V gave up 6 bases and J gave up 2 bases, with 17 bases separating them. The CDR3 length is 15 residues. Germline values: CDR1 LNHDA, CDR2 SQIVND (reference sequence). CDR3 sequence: CASSFTWDTAYEQYF. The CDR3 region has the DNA TGTGCCAGTAGCTTCACCTGGGACACGGCCTACGAGCAGTACTTC. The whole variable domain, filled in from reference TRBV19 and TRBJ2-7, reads DGGITQSPKYLFRKEGQNVTLSCEQNLNHDAMYWYRQDPGQGLRLIYYSQIVNDFQKGDIAEGYSVSREKKESFPLTVTSAQKNPTAFYLCASSFTWDTAYEQYFGPGTRLTVT.

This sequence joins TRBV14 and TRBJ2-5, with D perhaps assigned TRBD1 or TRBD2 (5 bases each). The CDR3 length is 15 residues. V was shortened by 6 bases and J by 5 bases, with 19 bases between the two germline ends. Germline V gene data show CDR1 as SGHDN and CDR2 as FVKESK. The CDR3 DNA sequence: TGTGCCAGCAGTGTCCACGTGGGGGAAGGGGAGACCCAGTACTTC. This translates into CASSVHVGEGETQYF.

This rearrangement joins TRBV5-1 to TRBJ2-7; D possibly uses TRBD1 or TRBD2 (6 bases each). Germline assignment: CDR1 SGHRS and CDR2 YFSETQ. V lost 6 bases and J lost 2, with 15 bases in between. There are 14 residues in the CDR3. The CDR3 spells CASTGGSGAYEQYF. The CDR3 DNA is TGCGCCAGCACCGGGGGCTCGGGGGCCTACGAGCAGTACTTC.

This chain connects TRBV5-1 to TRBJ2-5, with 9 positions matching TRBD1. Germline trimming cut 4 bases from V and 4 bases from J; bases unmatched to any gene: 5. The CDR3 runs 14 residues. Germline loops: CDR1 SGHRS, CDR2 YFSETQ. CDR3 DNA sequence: TGCGCCAGCAGCCCCGGGACAGGGCGAGAGACCCAGTACTTC. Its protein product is CASSPGTGRETQYF.

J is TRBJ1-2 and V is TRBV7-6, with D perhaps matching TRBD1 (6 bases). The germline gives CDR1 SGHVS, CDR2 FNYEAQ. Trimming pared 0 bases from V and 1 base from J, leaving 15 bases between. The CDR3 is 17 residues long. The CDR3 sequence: CASSLAPKGGDNYGYTF. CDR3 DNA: TGTGCCAGCAGCTTAGCTCCAAAGGGGGGGGATAACTATGGCTACACCTTC.

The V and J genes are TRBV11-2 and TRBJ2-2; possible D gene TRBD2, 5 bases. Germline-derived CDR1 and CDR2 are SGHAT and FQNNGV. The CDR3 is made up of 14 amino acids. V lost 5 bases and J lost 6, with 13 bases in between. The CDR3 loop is CASSPTRVAGELFF. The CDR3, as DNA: TGTGCCAGCAGCCCAACTAGAGTCGCCGGGGAGCTGTTTTTT.

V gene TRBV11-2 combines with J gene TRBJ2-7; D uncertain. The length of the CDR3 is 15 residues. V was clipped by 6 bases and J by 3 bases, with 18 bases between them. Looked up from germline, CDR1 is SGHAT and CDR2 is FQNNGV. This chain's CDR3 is CASRSLASWDYEQYF. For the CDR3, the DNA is TGTGCCAGCAGATCTCTCGCTAGTTGGGACTACGAGCAGTACTTC.

CDR3 residues: CASSGLGLAGGGGNIQYF. DNA of the CDR3: TGTGCCAGCAGTGGACTTGGACTAGCGGGAGGGGGGGGGAACATTCAGTACTTC. The chain links TRBV6-1 to TRBJ2-4; TRBD2 matches 15 bases. The CDR3 runs to 18 residues. CDR1 and CDR2 (germline): MNHNS, SASEGT. The V segment lost 4 bases and the J segment 7 bases; nucleotides outside the gene matches: 11.

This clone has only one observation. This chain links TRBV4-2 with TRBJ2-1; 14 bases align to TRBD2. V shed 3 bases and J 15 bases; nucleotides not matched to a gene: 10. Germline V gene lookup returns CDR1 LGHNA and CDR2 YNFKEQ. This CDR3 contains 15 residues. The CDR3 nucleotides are TGTGCCAGCAGCCAGGCTAGGACTAGCGGGAGGCTTCCGTTCTTC. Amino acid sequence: CASSQARTSGRLPFF.

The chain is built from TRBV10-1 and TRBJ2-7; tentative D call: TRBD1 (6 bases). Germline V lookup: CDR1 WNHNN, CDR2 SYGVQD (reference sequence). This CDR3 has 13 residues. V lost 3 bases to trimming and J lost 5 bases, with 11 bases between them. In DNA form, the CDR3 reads TGCGCCAGCAGTGACAGGGGAACAGACGAGCAGTACTTC. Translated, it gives CASSDRGTDEQYF.

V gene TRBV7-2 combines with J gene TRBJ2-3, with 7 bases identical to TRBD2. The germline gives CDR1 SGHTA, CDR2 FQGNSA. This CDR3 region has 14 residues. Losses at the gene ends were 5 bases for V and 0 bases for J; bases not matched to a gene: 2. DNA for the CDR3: TGTGCCAGCAGCCGGGGAGGGAGCACAGATACGCAGTATTTT. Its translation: CASSRGGSTDTQYF.

This CDR3 reads CASSYSGSHYEQYF. The CDR3 DNA reads as TGTGCCAGCAGTTACTCTGGCAGTCACTACGAGCAGTACTTC. This chain joins TRBV6-6 and TRBJ2-7; D is ambiguous. Germline CDR1 and CDR2: MNHNY and SVGAGI (reference sequence). The CDR3 sequence is 14 residues long. Trimming left V 0 bases short and J 3 bases short, with 9 bases between.

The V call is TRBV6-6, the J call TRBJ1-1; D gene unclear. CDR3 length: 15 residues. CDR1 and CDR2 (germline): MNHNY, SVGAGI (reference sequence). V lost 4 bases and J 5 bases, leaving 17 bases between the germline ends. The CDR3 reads CASSSSPGSATEAFF. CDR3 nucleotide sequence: TGTGCCAGCAGTTCCTCCCCCGGGAGTGCGACTGAAGCTTTCTTT.

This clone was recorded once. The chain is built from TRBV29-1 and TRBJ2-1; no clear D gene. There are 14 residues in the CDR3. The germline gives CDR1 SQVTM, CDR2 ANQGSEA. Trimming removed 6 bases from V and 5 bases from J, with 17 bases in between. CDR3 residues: CSVRNLGLHNEQFF. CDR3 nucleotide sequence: TGCAGCGTACGGAACTTGGGTCTTCACAATGAGCAGTTCTTC.